Listed here are 30 T cell receptor beta chains from one sample, sequenced in a study of OX40 agonist ivuxolimab in advanced cancers. Libraries were prepared by immunoSEQ multiplex PCR; TCRdb keeps only in-frame clonotypes and omits some of them. The data contain about 100,000 clones, 70% to 90% of them singletons. Material: CD4+ or CD8+ T cells sorted from blood, obtained in a trial of the OX40 agonist ivuxolimab. All receptors come from an adult with an advanced solid tumor such as melanoma, head and neck, liver or kidney cancer.

The chain has TRBV5-1 and TRBJ1-1; 8 nucleotides line up with TRBD1. This CDR3 has 14 amino acids. The ends lost 1 base at V and 4 bases at J; junction bases unmatched: 3. Germline assignment: CDR1 SGHRS and CDR2 YFSETQ. CDR3 amino acids: CASSLSGGSTEAFF. The CDR3 bases are TGCGCCAGCAGCTTGTCAGGGGGCTCCACTGAAGCTTTCTTT.

V usage is TRBV4-1 and J usage is TRBJ2-7; TRBD1 is a possible D gene (5 bases). CDR1 MGHRA and CDR2 YSYEKL come from the germline V gene. The CDR3 runs 13 residues. Trimming removed 0 bases from V and 5 bases from J, with 8 bases in between. CDR3 amino acids: CASSQEMGHEQYF. The CDR3 nucleotides are TGCGCCAGCAGCCAAGAAATGGGGCACGAGCAGTACTTC.

This clone occurred once. V and J are TRBV28 and TRBJ1-1, with TRBD1 as a possible D gene (6 bases). V was cut by 6 bases and J by 7 bases, with 18 bases left in between. CDR1 MDHEN and CDR2 SYDVKM come from the germline V gene. The CDR3 totals 14 residues. The CDR3 DNA follows: TGTGCCAGCAGCCTCGGACAGATGGGGAGTGAAGCTTTCTTT. Translated, it gives CASSLGQMGSEAFF.

The J gene is TRBJ2-7, the V gene TRBV5-1; the D is unclear. CDR1 is SGHRS and CDR2 is YFSETQ in the germline V gene. This CDR3 contains 12 residues. V was pared by 4 bases and J by 7 bases, with 12 bases between. The CDR3 nucleotides are TGCGCCAGCAGCACCACATTAGGGGAGCAGTACTTC. Amino acids: CASSTTLGEQYF.

V usage is TRBV10-2 and J usage is TRBJ1-1, with a possible D match to TRBD1 (5 bases). CDR1 and CDR2 (germline): WSHSY, SAAADI. This CDR3 contains 16 residues. With 3 bases removed from V and 4 bases from J, the gap between germline ends came to 18 bases. The CDR3 is CASSDVREGLGTEAFF. The CDR3 region has the DNA TGCGCCAGCAGTGATGTGAGGGAGGGGTTGGGCACTGAAGCTTTCTTT.

The gene calls are TRBV5-1 and TRBJ2-5; 9 bases line up with TRBD1. The J call is in doubt because the DNA end fits TRBJ2-7 better. From germline, CDR1 is SGHRS and CDR2 YFSETQ. The CDR3 is 14 residues long. The CDR3 here is CASSRDRELNEQYF. The DNA for the CDR3 is TGCGCCAGCAGTCGGGACAGGGAGTTGAACGAGCAGTACTTC.

The chain carries TRBV2 and TRBJ2-7, with 7 bases identical to TRBD1. This CDR3 contains 13 residues. Germline trimming cut 7 bases from V and 1 base from J; bases unmatched to any gene: 4. Looked up from germline, CDR1 is SNHLY and CDR2 is FYNNEI. The CDR3 DNA follows: TGTGCCAGCACTTGGGACAGTTCCTACGAGCAGTACTTC. This sequence encodes CASTWDSSYEQYF. Together with reference TRBV2 and TRBJ2-7, the CDR3 gives the full variable domain: EPEVTQTPSHQVTQMGQEVILRCVPISNHLYFYWYRQILGQKVEFLVSFYNNEISEKSEIFDDQFSVERPDGSNFTLKIRSTKLEDSAMYFCASTWDSSYEQYFGPGTRLTVT.

V gene TRBV6-6 combines with J gene TRBJ2-3; TRBD2 might be the D (5 bases). The CDR3 runs 13 residues. Germline V gene sequence: CDR1 MNHNY, CDR2 SVGAGI (reference sequence). Between the trimmed V and J ends, which lost 0 bases and 8 bases, there was a span of 9 bases. The CDR3 sequence is CASSYSGSGTQYF. The CDR3 nucleotides are TGTGCCAGCAGTTACTCTGGGAGTGGTACGCAGTATTTT.

V and J are TRBV28 and TRBJ1-1; D might be TRBD1 (6 bases). V was trimmed by 2 bases and J by 0 bases, leaving 10 bases between them. Per germline, CDR1 MDHEN and CDR2 SYDVKM. The length of the CDR3 is 15 residues. The DNA for the CDR3 is TGTGCCAGCAGTTTACAGGGGCCGGTGAACACTGAAGCTTTCTTT. Amino acid sequence: CASSLQGPVNTEAFF.

The chain recombines TRBV25-1 with TRBJ2-5; D tentatively fits TRBD1 or TRBD2 (5 bases each). The germline V gene encodes CDR1 MGHDK and CDR2 SYGVNS. This CDR3 has 15 residues. The V gene lost 2 bases and the J gene lost 1 base, with 11 bases spanning the gap. CDR3 coding DNA: TGTGCCAGCAGTGAACCCTCCGGGGCCCAAGAGACCCAGTACTTC. Translation gives CASSEPSGAQETQYF. The full variable domain, rest sourced from reference TRBV25-1 and TRBJ2-5, is EADIYQTPRYLVIGTGKKITLECSQTMGHDKMYWYQQDPGMELHLIHYSYGVNSTEKGDLSSESTVSRIRTEHFPLTLESARPSHTSQYLCASSEPSGAQETQYFGPGTRLLVL.

This chain connects TRBV6-4 to TRBJ2-2; 7 nucleotides agree with TRBD1. The CDR3 length is 14 residues. Trimming removed 5 bases from V and 4 bases from J; junction bases left unmatched: 4. Germline V gene data show CDR1 as MRHNA and CDR2 as SNTAGT. This CDR3 is CASSKDRVTGELFF. The CDR3 DNA reads TGTGCCAGCAGTAAAGACAGGGTCACCGGGGAGCTGTTTTTT.

Written as DNA, the CDR3 is TGTGCCATCAGTGGCAGGTATTCCTCGGAGACCCAGTACTTC. Its translation is CAISGRYSSETQYF. V is TRBV10-3 and J is TRBJ2-5; D is ambiguous. Germline CDR1 reads ENHRY; CDR2 reads SYGVKD. The CDR3 is 14 amino acids. The V and J ends lost 4 bases and 5 bases respectively, with 14 bases between them.

The chain employs TRBV27 and TRBJ2-1; D gene unclear. The germline V gene encodes CDR1 MNHEY and CDR2 SMNVEV (reference sequence). V shed 3 bases and J shed 0 bases, with 9 bases lying between them. This CDR3 has 15 residues. The CDR3 DNA reads as TGTGCCAGCAGTTTCCGGTTGAGCTCCTACAATGAGCAGTTCTTC. Its translation: CASSFRLSSYNEQFF.

V and J are TRBV6-5 and TRBJ2-4; D ambiguous. The CDR3 extends over 15 amino acids. V lost 6 bases and J 9 bases, leaving 21 bases between the germline ends. Looked up from germline, CDR1 is MNHEY and CDR2 is SVGAGI. CDR3 region: CASSSQWTGERIQYF. DNA for the CDR3: TGTGCCAGCAGCTCCCAATGGACGGGCGAGCGCATTCAGTACTTC.

Here the CDR3 DNA reads TGTGCCAGCAGCTTATCCCAGGCGACTAACTATGGCTACACCTTC. Encoded protein: CASSLSQATNYGYTF. The chain employs TRBV7-8 and TRBJ1-2; D unresolved. Per the germline V gene, CDR1 is SGHVS and CDR2 is FQNEAQ. The ends were cut back, 2 bases at V and 0 bases at J, with 10 bases in the middle. CDR3 size: 15 residues.

This chain links TRBV4-2 with TRBJ2-7; the D gene is possibly TRBD2 (7 bases). Trimming stripped 1 base from V and 5 bases from J, with 15 bases between. In germline, CDR1 is LGHNA, CDR2 YNFKEQ. The CDR3 runs 15 residues. In DNA, the CDR3 is TGTGCCAGCAGCCAAGTGTGGGGGGGCGACGACGAGCAGTACTTC. As protein: CASSQVWGGDDEQYF.

J is TRBJ1-2 and V is TRBV30; 8 bases match TRBD1. This CDR3 has 15 residues. Germline loops: CDR1 GTSNPN, CDR2 SVGIG (reference sequence). V lost 5 bases, J lost 8 bases, and 16 bases stayed unmatched. The CDR3 loop is CAWGGTGTGVEGYTF. The CDR3 DNA reads as TGTGCCTGGGGGGGGACAGGCACGGGAGTTGAGGGCTACACCTTC.

This rearrangement joins TRBV5-8 to TRBJ1-1; D remains unclear. The CDR3 is made up of 12 amino acids. CDR1 is SGHTS, CDR2 YDEGEE, per germline. Trimming removed 5 bases at V and 4 bases at J, with 9 bases between. CDR3 nucleotides: TGTGCCAGCAGTTATGACACCACTGAAGCTTTCTTT. The encoded protein is CASSYDTTEAFF.

This clone was detected once. J is TRBJ2-3 and V is TRBV18; D is unresolved. Trimming removed 10 bases from V and 0 bases from J, with 14 bases in between. The CDR3 contains 14 residues. In germline, CDR1 is KGHSH, CDR2 LQKENI. CDR3 coding DNA: TGTGCCACCAAAACAGAAAAAAGCACAGATACGCAGTATTTT. Residues: CATKTEKSTDTQYF. The entire variable domain, with the rest obtained from reference TRBV18 and TRBJ2-3, is as follows: NAGVMQNPRHLVRRRGQEARLRCSPMKGHSHVYWYRQLPEEGLKFMVYLQKENIIDESGMPKERFSAEFPKEGPSILRIQQVVRGDSAAYFCATKTEKSTDTQYFGPGTRLTVL.

The chain has TRBV10-3 and TRBJ1-2; D possibly corresponds to TRBD1 (6 bases). Germline V gene sequence: CDR1 ENHRY, CDR2 SYGVKD. Deletions cut 10 bases from V and 5 bases from J, with 17 bases between. The length of the CDR3 is 13 residues. CDR3 amino acids: CATRRGEEYGYTF. In DNA form, the CDR3 reads TGTGCCACCCGCAGGGGAGAGGAATATGGCTACACCTTC.

The count of this clone is one. CDR3 coding DNA: TGTGCCAGCAGCTTGAACAGGGGGCGCACCGGGGAGCTGTTTTTT. Translated, it gives CASSLNRGRTGELFF. The rearrangement joins TRBV5-4 to TRBJ2-2, with 9 bases aligning to TRBD1. The CDR3 runs to 15 residues. The V and J ends lost 1 base and 4 bases, in that order; junction bases with no gene match: 2. The germline CDR1 and CDR2 sequences are SGHNT and YYREEE (reference sequence).

The gene calls are TRBV6-1 and TRBJ2-5; tentatively, D is TRBD1 (5 bases). V shed 1 base and J shed 7 bases, with 13 bases lying between them. Germline lookup yields CDR1 MNHNS and CDR2 SASEGT. This CDR3 has 14 residues. The CDR3 spells CASSEDPGQRTQYF. The CDR3 nucleotides are TGTGCCAGCAGTGAAGACCCAGGACAAAGGACCCAGTACTTC.

The chain is built from TRBV11-2 and TRBJ2-1; D remains ambiguous. CDR1 and CDR2 (germline): SGHAT, FQNNGV. With 1 base removed from V and 3 bases from J, the gap between germline ends came to 4 bases. The CDR3 extends over 13 amino acids. CDR3 amino acids: CASSLARYNEQFF. The CDR3 bases are TGTGCCAGCAGCTTAGCCCGCTACAATGAGCAGTTCTTC.

CDR3: CASREDYKLFF. The CDR3 DNA reads as TGTGCCAGCAGAGAGGACTATAAACTGTTTTTT. V gene TRBV28 combines with J gene TRBJ1-4, with D uncertain. CDR3 length: 11 residues. The germline V and J ends were trimmed by 6 bases and 11 bases, with 10 bases remaining between them. The germline gives CDR1 MDHEN, CDR2 SYDVKM.

This clone was detected once. This chain uses TRBV27 with TRBJ2-1; D gene uncertain. Germline CDR1 MNHEY, CDR2 SMNVEV (reference sequence). Between the trimmed V and J ends, which lost 6 bases and 8 bases, there was a span of 8 bases. The CDR3 covers 11 residues. This CDR3 reads CASSRLDEQFF. In DNA form, the CDR3 reads TGTGCCAGCAGCCGGCTAGATGAGCAGTTCTTC.

The chain has TRBV5-1 and TRBJ2-6, with D possibly being TRBD2 (7 bases). Trimming took 5 bases from V and 0 from J, leaving 15 bases between them. The germline V gene encodes CDR1 SGHRS and CDR2 YFSETQ. This CDR3 contains 17 residues. The CDR3 sequence is CASRDGGLSSGANVLTF. The CDR3 DNA follows: TGCGCCAGCAGAGACGGGGGGCTTAGCTCTGGGGCCAACGTCCTGACTTTC.

This clone was counted a single time. The CDR3: CASSQVSSSYNEQFF. The CDR3 DNA follows: TGCGCCAGCAGCCAAGTTAGTAGCTCCTACAATGAGCAGTTCTTC. This chain uses TRBV4-3 with TRBJ2-1; D is unclear. Germline CDR1 reads LGHNA; CDR2 reads YSLEER. Trimming took off 1 base at V and 0 bases at J, with 7 bases between the two ends. CDR3 length: 15 amino acids.

The chain links TRBV5-6 to TRBJ2-7, with 7 bases lining up with TRBD1. Germline values: CDR1 SGHDT, CDR2 YYEEEE. The length of the CDR3 is 13 residues. Germline trimming cut 7 bases from V and 6 bases from J; bases unmatched to any gene: 10. DNA of the CDR3: TGTGCCAGCGTCACTTCAGGGGGACGCGAGCAGTACTTC. This sequence encodes CASVTSGGREQYF.

This sequence joins TRBV7-2 and TRBJ2-6; TRBD1 agrees at 7 bases. The CDR3 has 17 residues. With V trimmed by 2 bases and J by 0 bases, 4 bases remained unmatched. Germline lookup yields CDR1 SGHTA and CDR2 FQGNSA. The CDR3 region has the DNA TGTGCCAGCAGCTTAAGGGGACAGATCTCTGGGGCCAACGTCCTGACTTTC. Translation: CASSLRGQISGANVLTF.

The chain carries TRBV7-9 and TRBJ2-3; D ambiguous. Germline CDR1 reads SEHNR; CDR2 reads FQNEAQ (reference sequence). The CDR3 is made up of 14 amino acids. Trimming took 2 bases from V and 4 from J, leaving 10 bases between them. CDR3 in amino acids: CASSLFIVADTQYF. Written as DNA, the CDR3 is TGTGCCAGCAGCTTATTTATAGTGGCAGATACGCAGTATTTT.